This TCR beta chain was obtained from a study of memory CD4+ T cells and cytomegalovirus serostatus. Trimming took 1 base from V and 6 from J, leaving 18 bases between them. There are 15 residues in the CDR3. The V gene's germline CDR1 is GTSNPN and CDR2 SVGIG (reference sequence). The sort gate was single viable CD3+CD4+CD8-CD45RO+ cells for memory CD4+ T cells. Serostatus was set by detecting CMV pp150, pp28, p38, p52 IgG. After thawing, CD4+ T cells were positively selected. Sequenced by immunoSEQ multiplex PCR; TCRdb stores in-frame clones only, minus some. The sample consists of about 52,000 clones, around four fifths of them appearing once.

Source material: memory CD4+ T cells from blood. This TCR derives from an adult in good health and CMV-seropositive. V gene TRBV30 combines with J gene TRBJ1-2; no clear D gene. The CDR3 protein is CAWSAPLAALNGYTF. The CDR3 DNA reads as TGTGCCTGGAGTGCGCCCCTCGCAGCCCTAAATGGCTACACCTTC.